Shown below are 30 T cell receptor beta chains from a single sample sequenced in a study of cytomegalovirus exposure and HLA in healthy donors. With 60 Vbeta and 13 Jbeta primers, the PCR was carried out. Using immunoSEQ multiplex PCR, the repertoire was profiled, and TCRdb retains in-frame clones only, with some absent. Of hundreds of thousands of clones in the sample, approximately 80% were seen once. Sequencing used PBMCs. These receptors all stem from a girl between 10 and 17 years old in good health and CMV-seronegative.

This clone was detected many times. This sequence joins TRBV6-4 and TRBJ2-3, with D possibly being TRBD2 (6 bases). Trimming removed 0 bases at V and 4 bases at J, with 11 bases between. Germline V gene data show CDR1 as MRHNA and CDR2 as SNTAGT. The CDR3 covers 15 residues. The CDR3, as DNA: TGTGCCAGCAGTGACTCGGGGGGAGCCGCAGATACGCAGTATTTT. It codes for CASSDSGGAADTQYF.

The chain uses TRBV2 and TRBJ1-5, with D perhaps matching TRBD1 (6 bases). Trimming took 6 bases from V and 7 from J, leaving 19 bases between them. Germline assignment: CDR1 SNHLY and CDR2 FYNNEI. This CDR3 is 15 amino acids long. This CDR3 reads CASRGLQGAQQPQHF. The CDR3 bases are TGTGCCAGCAGGGGCTTACAGGGAGCGCAGCAGCCCCAGCATTTT.

As regards this clone: Germline and junction disagree at one end, which may indicate a read error. V usage is TRBV7-3 and J usage is TRBJ1-4, with a tentative D call TRBD1 (5 bases). This CDR3 is built from 15 residues. Germline V gene data show CDR1 as SGHTA and CDR2 as FQGTGA. The CDR3 nucleotides are TGTGCTAGCAGCCTGGGTCGGGGGACTAATGAAAAACTGTTTTTT. Translated, it gives CASSLGRGTNEKLFF.

The chain employs TRBV6-6 and TRBJ2-1; the D gene is possibly TRBD2 (5 bases). Germline V gene data show CDR1 as MNHNY and CDR2 as SVGAGI (reference sequence). This CDR3 contains 13 residues. The V and J ends lost 8 bases and 14 bases respectively, with 22 bases between them. The CDR3 sequence: CASAVPGPSEEFF. The CDR3 bases are TGTGCCAGCGCGGTCCCGGGCCCGTCGGAGGAGTTCTTC.

This clone showed up just once. V gene TRBV6-6 combines with J gene TRBJ2-1; 10 positions agree with TRBD2. This CDR3 comprises 15 residues. The junction had 9 bases not matched to a gene; V was cut back by 7 bases and J by 6 bases. Germline CDR1 reads MNHNY; CDR2 reads SVGAGI (reference sequence). CDR3 bases: TGTGCCAGCAATCAACGCACTAGCGGGGCCAATGAGCAGTTCTTC. Protein sequence: CASNQRTSGANEQFF.

The rearrangement uses TRBV9 and TRBJ2-7; 7 nucleotides agree with TRBD2. With 4 bases clipped from V and 5 bases from J, the junction kept 9 bases outside the gene matches. CDR1 SGDLS and CDR2 YYNGEE come from the germline V gene. The CDR3 extends over 14 amino acids. CDR3 protein: CASSTGRLGDEQYF. CDR3 sequence (DNA): TGTGCCAGCAGCACCGGGAGGTTGGGAGACGAGCAGTACTTC.

V usage is TRBV7-6 and J usage is TRBJ2-5; possibly TRBD2 for D (6 bases). Trimming took 4 bases from V and 1 from J, leaving 13 bases between them. Germline CDR1 and CDR2: SGHVS and FNYEAQ. This CDR3 has 15 residues. CDR3 amino acids: CASSSGGASQETQYF. The CDR3 nucleotides are TGTGCCAGCAGCTCGGGCGGGGCCTCCCAAGAGACCCAGTACTTC.

This rearrangement joins TRBV9 to TRBJ2-7; D is uncertain. CDR1 is SGDLS, CDR2 YYNGEE, per germline. The CDR3 consists of 15 residues. V was cut by 0 bases and J by 4 bases, with 14 bases left in between. The CDR3 region is CASSVDLSGRYEQYF. DNA of the CDR3: TGTGCCAGCAGCGTAGATTTATCGGGTCGATACGAGCAGTACTTC.

The chain has TRBV27 and TRBJ1-1, with D maybe TRBD1 (5 bases). The CDR3 covers 15 residues. Germline CDR1 and CDR2: MNHEY and SMNVEV (reference sequence). V lost 2 bases and J 7 bases, leaving 17 bases between the germline ends. In DNA, the CDR3 is TGTGCCAGCAGTTTAATTGCAGGGCTTAATATTGAAGCTTTCTTT. Protein: CASSLIAGLNIEAFF.

The V gene is TRBV18, the J gene TRBJ2-7, with TRBD2 matching over 7 bases. The junction had 8 bases not matched to a gene; V was cut back by 3 bases and J by 3 bases. Germline V CDR1 and CDR2: KGHSH, LQKENI. The CDR3 covers 15 residues. CDR3: CASSPVSSGNYEQYF. The DNA of the CDR3 is TGTGCCAGCTCACCCGTTTCTAGCGGAAACTACGAGCAGTACTTC.

The V call is TRBV10-3, the J call TRBJ2-7, with 7 bases aligning to TRBD1. The CDR3 is made up of 12 amino acids. CDR1 ENHRY and CDR2 SYGVKD come from the germline V gene. V dropped 9 bases and J dropped 3; count of bases not matched to a gene: 5. CDR3 DNA sequence: TGTGCCATGGGGACAGAGATCTACGAGCAGTACTTC. This codes for CAMGTEIYEQYF.

This chain links TRBV18 with TRBJ2-7; TRBD1 matches at 9 bases. The CDR3 runs to 14 residues. With 3 bases clipped from V and 3 bases from J, the junction kept 3 bases outside the gene matches. Germline CDR1 reads KGHSH; CDR2 reads LQKENI. The CDR3 coding sequence is TGTGCCAGCTCACCCGGGACAGGGTTCTACGAGCAGTACTTC. This encodes CASSPGTGFYEQYF. The complete variable domain, with remaining parts taken from reference TRBV18 and TRBJ2-7, reads NAGVMQNPRHLVRRRGQEARLRCSPMKGHSHVYWYRQLPEEGLKFMVYLQKENIIDESGMPKERFSAEFPKEGPSILRIQQVVRGDSAAYFCASSPGTGFYEQYFGPGTRLTVT.

V usage is TRBV4-3 and J usage is TRBJ2-1; 9 bases match TRBD2. The V segment lost 1 base and the J segment 9 bases; nucleotides outside the gene matches: 4. CDR1 LGHNA and CDR2 YSLEER come from the germline V gene. The CDR3 totals 14 residues. The CDR3 region is CASSQAGRGGEQFF. The CDR3 DNA reads TGCGCCAGCAGCCAAGCAGGGCGGGGGGGTGAGCAGTTCTTC.

The chain's CDR3 is CASSVSSEQFF. CDR3 DNA: TGTGCCAGCAGTGTATCCAGTGAGCAGTTCTTC. The chain uses TRBV6-1 and TRBJ2-1, with D uncertain. CDR3 length: 11 residues. V was shortened by 4 bases and J by 9 bases, with 7 bases between the two germline ends. Looked up from germline, CDR1 is MNHNS and CDR2 is SASEGT.

A few counts support this clone. This sequence joins TRBV25-1 and TRBJ1-3; D is possibly TRBD1 (5 bases). The CDR3 extends over 15 amino acids. Trimming took 5 bases from V and 0 from J, leaving 11 bases between them. The germline gives CDR1 MGHDK, CDR2 SYGVNS. The CDR3 DNA follows: TGTGCCAGCAGTCCCGCGGGGGGCTCTGGAAACACCATATATTTT. This gives the protein CASSPAGGSGNTIYF.

V gene TRBV5-4 combines with J gene TRBJ2-2; 9 positions match TRBD1. J gave up 6 bases and V 4 bases, and 10 bases lay outside the gene matches. This CDR3 spans 16 amino acids. Germline V gene lookup returns CDR1 SGHNT and CDR2 YYREEE (reference sequence). The DNA of the CDR3 is TGTGCCAGCAGCCAATTACAGGGGGCAGGGGCCGGGGAGCTGTTTTTT. It specifies CASSQLQGAGAGELFF.

The chain uses TRBV25-1 and TRBJ2-5; TRBD2 matches at 10 bases. Germline trimming cut 2 bases from V and 4 bases from J; bases unmatched to any gene: 13. CDR1 and CDR2 (germline): MGHDK, SYGVNS. The CDR3 consists of 18 residues. CDR3 in amino acids: CASSEPLGVAGGSETQYF. As DNA, the CDR3 is TGTGCCAGCAGTGAACCTCTGGGAGTAGCGGGAGGTTCAGAGACCCAGTACTTC.

V gene TRBV4-2 combines with J gene TRBJ1-2; TRBD1 matches 11 bases. CDR1 is LGHNA and CDR2 is YNFKEQ in the germline V gene. The CDR3 covers 18 residues. The junction had 12 bases not matched to a gene; V was cut back by 2 bases and J by 4 bases. The DNA of the CDR3 is TGTGCCAGCAGCCAAACCGGGACAGGGGGTTATTCTATCTATGGCTACACCTTC. This sequence encodes CASSQTGTGGYSIYGYTF.

The rearrangement links TRBV5-1 to TRBJ1-1, with D perhaps TRBD1 (5 bases). V gave up 7 bases and J gave up 1 base, with 11 bases separating them. Germline V gene data show CDR1 as SGHRS and CDR2 as YFSETQ. The CDR3 length is 13 residues. This CDR3 is CASGSTGNTEAFF. In nucleotides, the CDR3 is TGCGCCAGCGGCTCTACAGGGAACACTGAAGCTTTCTTT.

This chain uses TRBV7-9 with TRBJ2-7, with 15 bases aligning to TRBD2. The ends lost 0 bases at V and 4 bases at J; junction bases unmatched: 10. The CDR3 extends over 19 amino acids. CDR1 and CDR2 (germline): SEHNR, FQNEAQ (reference sequence). The CDR3 sequence is CASSLARTSGRADLYEQYF. The CDR3 DNA follows: TGTGCCAGCAGCTTAGCCCGGACTAGCGGGAGGGCCGATTTGTACGAGCAGTACTTC. Variable domain in full (rest from reference TRBV7-9 and TRBJ2-7): DTGVSQNPRHKITKRGQNVTFRCDPISEHNRLYWYRQTLGQGPEFLTYFQNEAQLEKSRLLSDRFSAERPKGSFSTLEIQRTEQGDSAMYLCASSLARTSGRADLYEQYFGPGTRLTVT.

V usage is TRBV13 and J usage is TRBJ2-6; D is unresolved. V lost 10 bases, J lost 1 base, and 5 bases lay in between. The CDR3 is made up of 12 amino acids. Per the germline V gene, CDR1 is PRHDT and CDR2 is FYEKMQ (reference sequence). CDR3 protein: CATESGANVLTF. For the CDR3, the DNA is TGTGCCACAGAATCTGGGGCCAACGTCCTGACTTTC.

The chain links TRBV6-6 to TRBJ1-2; no firm D call. Trimming took 10 bases from V and 3 from J, leaving 12 bases between them. The CDR3 consists of 12 residues. The germline CDR1 and CDR2 sequences are MNHNY and SVGAGI (reference sequence). In DNA form, the CDR3 reads TGTGCCACTGGGCGGGGTGACTATGGCTACACCTTC. Its translation: CATGRGDYGYTF.

The V and J genes are TRBV19 and TRBJ1-2, with TRBD1 matching over 7 bases. With 2 bases clipped from V and 4 bases from J, the junction kept 13 bases outside the gene matches. The length of the CDR3 is 17 residues. CDR1 is LNHDA and CDR2 is SQIVND in the germline V gene (reference sequence). The CDR3 sequence: CASSISGNRGDSYGYTF. CDR3 coding DNA: TGTGCCAGTAGTATATCCGGAAACAGGGGCGATTCCTATGGCTACACCTTC.

In its sample, this clone was seen a few times. The chain combines TRBV28 with TRBJ1-1; 8 bases align to TRBD1. The germline gives CDR1 MDHEN, CDR2 SYDVKM. The V gene end was trimmed by 2 bases and the J gene end by 1 base; junction bases not matched to a gene: 3. The CDR3 has 15 amino acids. The CDR3 loop is CASSLSGTGNTEAFF. As DNA, the CDR3 is TGTGCCAGCAGTTTAAGCGGGACAGGGAACACTGAAGCTTTCTTT.

The chain employs TRBV28 and TRBJ1-5; no reliable D call. Per the germline V gene, CDR1 is MDHEN and CDR2 is SYDVKM. The CDR3 spans 16 residues. V was pared by 3 bases and J by 1 base, with 13 bases between. In DNA form, the CDR3 reads TGTGCCAGCAGTTTGATACCGGGGAGAAGCAATCAGCCCCAGCATTTT. Encoded protein: CASSLIPGRSNQPQHF.

This clone came up a few times. This rearrangement joins TRBV6-1 to TRBJ2-2; 7 bases line up with TRBD2. V lost 7 bases and J lost 5; bases outside the gene matches: 10. CDR3 length: 15 residues. Germline CDR1 reads MNHNS; CDR2 reads SASEGT. The CDR3 nucleotides read TGTGCCAGCACCACGGGGGGAGAACATACCGGGGAGCTGTTTTTT. Translated, it gives CASTTGGEHTGELFF.

The rearrangement uses TRBV6-6 and TRBJ2-1, with 10 positions matching TRBD2. V was pared by 2 bases and J by 5 bases, with 6 bases of the junction left unmatched. CDR3 length: 16 residues. Germline assignment: CDR1 MNHNY and CDR2 SVGAGI (reference sequence). The CDR3 DNA reads as TGTGCCAGCAGTTACCTCCTAGCGGGGGCCGACAATGAGCAGTTCTTC. This translates into CASSYLLAGADNEQFF.

The chain links TRBV20-1 to TRBJ2-3; possible D gene TRBD2, 7 bases. The CDR3 totals 11 residues. Germline loops: CDR1 DFQATT, CDR2 SNEGSKA (reference sequence). The CDR3 DNA reads as TGCAGCGGGGGGCCCCCAGATACGCAGTATTTT. It specifies CSGGPPDTQYF.

The V call is TRBV27, the J call TRBJ2-1, with 10 nucleotides matching TRBD2. CDR1 is MNHEY, CDR2 SMNVEV, per germline (reference sequence). This CDR3 spans 16 amino acids. Trimming at V came to 3 bases and at J to 4 bases, leaving 6 bases not matched to a gene. CDR3 region: CASSLVPSGSYNEQFF. The CDR3 DNA reads TGTGCCAGCAGTTTGGTTCCTAGCGGGAGTTACAATGAGCAGTTCTTC.

As concerns this clone: The junction does not match germline at one end; this may be a read error. Additional DNA sequences in this sample encode the identical CDR3. The chain is built from TRBV6-4 and TRBJ2-3; 9 nucleotides agree with TRBD2. The germline gives CDR1 MRHNA, CDR2 SNTAGT. This CDR3 is built from 14 residues. The DNA for the CDR3 is TGTGCTAGCAGCGCCGGGACTAGCCCAGATACGCAGTATTTT. This translates into CASSAGTSPDTQYF.